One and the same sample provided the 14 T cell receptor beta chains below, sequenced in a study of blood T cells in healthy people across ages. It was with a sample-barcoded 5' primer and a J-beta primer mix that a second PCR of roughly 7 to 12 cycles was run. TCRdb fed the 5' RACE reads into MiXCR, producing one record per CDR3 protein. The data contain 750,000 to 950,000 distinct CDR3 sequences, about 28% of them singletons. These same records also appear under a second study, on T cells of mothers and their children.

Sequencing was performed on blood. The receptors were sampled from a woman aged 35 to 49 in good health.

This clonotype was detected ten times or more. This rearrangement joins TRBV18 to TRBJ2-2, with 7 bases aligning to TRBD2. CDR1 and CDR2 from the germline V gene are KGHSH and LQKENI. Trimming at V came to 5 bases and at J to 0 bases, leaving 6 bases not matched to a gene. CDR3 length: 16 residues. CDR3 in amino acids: CASSRTGGSNTGELFF. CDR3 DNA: TGTGCCAGCTCAAGAACGGGAGGCTCGAACACCGGGGAGCTGTTTTTT.

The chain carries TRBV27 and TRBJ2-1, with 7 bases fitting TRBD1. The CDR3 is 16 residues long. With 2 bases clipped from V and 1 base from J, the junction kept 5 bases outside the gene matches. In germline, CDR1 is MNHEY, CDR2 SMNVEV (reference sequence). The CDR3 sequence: CASSLGDRVSYNEQFF. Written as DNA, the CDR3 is TGTGCCAGCAGTTTAGGAGACAGGGTGTCCTACAATGAGCAGTTCTTC.

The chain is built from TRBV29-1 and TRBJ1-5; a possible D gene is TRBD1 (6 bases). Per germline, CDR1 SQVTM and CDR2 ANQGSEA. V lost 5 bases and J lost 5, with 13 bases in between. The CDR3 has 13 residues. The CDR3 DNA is TGCAGCGTTCGTAGGGGGTCAGATCAGCCCCAGCATTTT. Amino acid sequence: CSVRRGSDQPQHF.

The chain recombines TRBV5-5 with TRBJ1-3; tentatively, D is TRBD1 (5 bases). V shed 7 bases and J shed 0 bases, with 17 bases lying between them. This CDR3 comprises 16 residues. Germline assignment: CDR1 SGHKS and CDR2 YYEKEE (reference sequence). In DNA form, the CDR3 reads TGTGCCAGCGGACGGGACCCAGGTTTCTCTGGAAACACCATATATTTT. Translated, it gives CASGRDPGFSGNTIYF.

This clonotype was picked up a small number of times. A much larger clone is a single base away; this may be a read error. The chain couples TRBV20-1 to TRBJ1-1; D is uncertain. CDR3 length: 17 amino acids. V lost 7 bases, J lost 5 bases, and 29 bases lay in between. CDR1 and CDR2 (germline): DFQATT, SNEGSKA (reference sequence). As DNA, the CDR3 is TGCAGTGTTAGGCCTCCTACGGGCCTCCGGCTCGCGACTGAAGCTTTCTTT. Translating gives CSVRPPTGLRLATEAFF.

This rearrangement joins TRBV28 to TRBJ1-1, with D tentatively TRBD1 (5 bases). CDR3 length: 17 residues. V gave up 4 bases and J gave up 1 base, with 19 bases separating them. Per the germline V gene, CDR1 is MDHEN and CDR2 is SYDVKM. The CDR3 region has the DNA TGTGCCAGCAGTTCCCTAGCGATGGGGAGGGGGAACACTGAAGCTTTCTTT. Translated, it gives CASSSLAMGRGNTEAFF. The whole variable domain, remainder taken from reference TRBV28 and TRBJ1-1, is DVKVTQSSRYLVKRTGEKVFLECVQDMDHENMFWYRQDPGLGLRLIYFSYDVKMKEKGDIPEGYSVSREKKERFSLILESASTNQTSMYLCASSSLAMGRGNTEAFFGQGTRLTVV.

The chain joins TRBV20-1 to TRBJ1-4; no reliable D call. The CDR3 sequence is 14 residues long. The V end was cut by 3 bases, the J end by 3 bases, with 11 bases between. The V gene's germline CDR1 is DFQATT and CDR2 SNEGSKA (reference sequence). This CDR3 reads CSASTSGANEKLFF. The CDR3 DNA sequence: TGCAGTGCTAGCACAAGCGGGGCTAATGAAAAACTGTTTTTT.

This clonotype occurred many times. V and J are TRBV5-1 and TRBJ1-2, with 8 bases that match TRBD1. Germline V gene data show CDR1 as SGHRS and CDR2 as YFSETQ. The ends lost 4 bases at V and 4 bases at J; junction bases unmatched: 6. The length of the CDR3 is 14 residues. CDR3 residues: CASSDGQGPYGYTF. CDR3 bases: TGCGCCAGCAGCGACGGACAGGGACCCTATGGCTACACCTTC.

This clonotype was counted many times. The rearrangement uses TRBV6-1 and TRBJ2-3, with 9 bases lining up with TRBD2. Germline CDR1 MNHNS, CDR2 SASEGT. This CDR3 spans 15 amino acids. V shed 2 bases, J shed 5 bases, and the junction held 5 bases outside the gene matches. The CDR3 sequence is CASSELAGSGDTQYF. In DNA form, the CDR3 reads TGTGCCAGCAGTGAACTAGCGGGGTCGGGAGATACGCAGTATTTT.

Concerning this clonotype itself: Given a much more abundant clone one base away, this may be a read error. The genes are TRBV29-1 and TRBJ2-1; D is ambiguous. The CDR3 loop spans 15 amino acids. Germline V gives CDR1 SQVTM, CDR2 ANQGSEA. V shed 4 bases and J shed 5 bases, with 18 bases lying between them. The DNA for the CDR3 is TGCAGCGTTGGTAAAGGTATGGGAATAAACAATGAGCAGTTCTTC. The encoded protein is CSVGKGMGINNEQFF.

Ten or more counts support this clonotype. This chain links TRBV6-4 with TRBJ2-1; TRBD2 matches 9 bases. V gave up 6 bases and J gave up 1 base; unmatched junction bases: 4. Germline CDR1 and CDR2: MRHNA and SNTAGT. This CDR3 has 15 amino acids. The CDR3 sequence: CASSLAGDSYNEQFF. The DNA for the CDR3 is TGTGCCAGCAGCTTAGCGGGGGATTCCTACAATGAGCAGTTCTTC.

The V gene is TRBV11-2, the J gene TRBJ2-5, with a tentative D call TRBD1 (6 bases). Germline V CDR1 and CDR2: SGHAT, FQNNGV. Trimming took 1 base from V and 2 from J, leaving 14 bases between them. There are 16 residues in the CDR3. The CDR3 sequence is CASSLAGVGFQETQYF. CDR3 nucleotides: TGTGCCAGCAGCTTAGCAGGGGTGGGCTTTCAAGAGACCCAGTACTTC.

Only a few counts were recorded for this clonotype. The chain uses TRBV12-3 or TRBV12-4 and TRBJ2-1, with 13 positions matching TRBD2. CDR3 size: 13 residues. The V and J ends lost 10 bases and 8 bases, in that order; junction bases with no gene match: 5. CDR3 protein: CATGLAGADEQFF. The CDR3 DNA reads TGTGCCACCGGACTAGCGGGGGCCGATGAGCAGTTCTTC.

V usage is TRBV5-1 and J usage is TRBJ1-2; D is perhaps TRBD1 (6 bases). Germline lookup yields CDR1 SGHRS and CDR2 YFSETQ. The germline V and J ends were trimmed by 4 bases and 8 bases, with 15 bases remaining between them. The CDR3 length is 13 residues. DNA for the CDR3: TGCGCCAGCAGCGCTAGTACAGGGTTGGGCTACACCTTC. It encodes CASSASTGLGYTF.